This T cell receptor (beta chain) was observed in a study of breast tumors, draining lymph nodes, adjacent tissues (dated by TCRdb to the mid-2010s). Regarding the study in general: The study compared TCR beta repertoires across tumor, adjacent nontumor tissue and axillary lymph nodes from breast cancer patients. The study was designed to assess the relationships and possible T-cell exchange between tumor, surrounding tissue and draining lymph node repertoires in human breast cancer.

V is clipped by 2 bases and J by 7 bases, and the sequence between their germline boundaries is 9 bases long. CDR1 is given as SQVTM and CDR2 as ANQGSEA, both from the germline V gene. From the cysteine up to the phenylalanine, the CDR3 has a length of 11 residues. Left in the record is the CDR3 DNA by itself, 33 bases read in frame from the first base. The investigation overall reported the following: Tumor T-cell repertoires showed less diversity than lymph node repertoires and more diversity than nontumor tissue repertoires, and tumor T-cell repertoires showed preferential V and J gene usage. The conclusion that tumor T cells originate in lymph nodes was presented as consistent with a hypothesis rather than as directly demonstrated. The data were judged consistent with most tumor T cells deriving from the lymph node and then expanding within tumor tissue. In luminal-like breast cancer, tumor and nontumor tissue repertoires resembled each other significantly more than in basal-like breast cancer.

Lymph node samples came from the axillary draining lymph nodes of breast cancer patients. There are many counts of this clonotype. Its binding antigen is unknown. No base quality information exists; no much larger clone differs at one position. The sample was run on an Illumina HiSeq 2000. Multiplex PCR amplification was used to generate the TCR beta chain libraries. High-throughput sequencing was used to analyze the amplified TCR beta chain products. Using fastp at Q25 and MiXCR, TCRdb reprocessed the public reads and kept productive beta chains. Rows with a matching CDR3 protein are joined into one entry that keeps the most common DNA and genes. The sample records about 200,000 distinct CDR3 sequences, around 34% of which are singletons. Of the sample, 3% to 4% is held by the ten largest clones.

Sequencing was carried out using axillary lymph node tissue. This chain joins TRBV29-1 to TRBJ2-7; the D gene is unclear. This TCR was sampled from a female donor with breast cancer. Some clones in this sample may be carry-over from other donors' samples. The CDR3 is CSVEYSGEQYF. Read as DNA, the sequence is TGCAGCGTTGAATACAGTGGAGAGCAGTACTTC.